This TCR beta chain was found in a study of shared clonotypes between healthy human individuals. Study-level background: Each donor had three CD4 naive, three CD4 memory, two CD8 naive and one CD8 memory plate.

Each of the donors was a healthy adult who was HIV-negative and had not had a recent acute infection or vaccination. Study-wide results and caveats: Apart from blood, nothing was sampled; tissue repertoires likely differ.

This CDR3 spans 13 amino acids. Between the trimmed V and J ends, which lost 4 bases and 4 bases, there was a span of 12 bases. Germline CDR1 SGDLS, CDR2 YYNGEE. Generated by immunoSEQ multiplex PCR, the TCRdb table keeps only in-frame clones and is missing some. The sample records 850,000 to 1,100,000 clones, 70% to 80% being singletons. This clone was seen a handful of times. Its antigen is unknown. The sample taken for sequencing was memory CD4+ T cells from PBMCs. Subset reported: CD45RA-negative fraction. The TCR originated in a young man in good health. Some clones in this sample may be carry-over from other donors' samples. This rearrangement joins TRBV9 to TRBJ2-7; perhaps D is TRBD1 or TRBD2 (5 bases each). CDR3 loop: CASSMGPGYEQYF. As DNA, the CDR3 is TGTGCCAGCAGCATGGGACCGGGGTACGAGCAGTACTTC.